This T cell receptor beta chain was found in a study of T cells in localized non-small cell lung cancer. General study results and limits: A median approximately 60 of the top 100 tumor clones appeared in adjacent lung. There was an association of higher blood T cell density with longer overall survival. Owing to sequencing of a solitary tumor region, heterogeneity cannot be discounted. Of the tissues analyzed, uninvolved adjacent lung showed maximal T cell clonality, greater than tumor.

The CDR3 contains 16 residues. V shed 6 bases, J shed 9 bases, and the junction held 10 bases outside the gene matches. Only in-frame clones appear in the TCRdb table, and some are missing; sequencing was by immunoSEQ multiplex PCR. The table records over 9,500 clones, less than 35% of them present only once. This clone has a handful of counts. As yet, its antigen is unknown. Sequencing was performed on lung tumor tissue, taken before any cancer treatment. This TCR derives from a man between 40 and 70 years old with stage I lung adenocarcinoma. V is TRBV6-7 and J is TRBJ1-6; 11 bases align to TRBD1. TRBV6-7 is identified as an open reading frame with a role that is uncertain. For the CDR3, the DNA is TGTGCCAGCAGGGGGGACAGGGGGACGCAAGGTTCACCCCTCCACTTT. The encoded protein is CASRGDRGTQGSPLHF.